This T cell receptor beta chain comes out of a study of CD8+ T cells in alopecia areata. Study-wide results and caveats: Scalp sequencing captures resident alphabeta T cells of normal skin too. Across lesional scalp, and particularly alopecia totalis/universalis, clonality surpassed that of normal scalp.

Following extraction, RNA underwent reverse transcription to cDNA, which served as the sequencing template. Here immunoSEQ multiplex PCR was the method, and the copy in TCRdb shows in-frame clones only, minus some. Of 60,000 to 65,000 clones in the sample, 44% were seen once. As for this clone: The antigen is unknown.

V lost 0 bases and J 6 bases, leaving 7 bases between the germline ends. The length of the CDR3 is 13 residues. Looked up from germline, CDR1 is SGHNT and CDR2 is YYREEE (reference sequence). V and J are TRBV5-4 and TRBJ2-1; D unresolved. This receptor was obtained from a human donor with alopecia areata. Sequenced: NKG2D-low CD8+ T cells sorted from blood. CDR3 sequence: CASSLGRINEQFF. Here the CDR3 DNA reads TGTGCCAGCAGCTTGGGACGCATCAATGAGCAGTTCTTC.